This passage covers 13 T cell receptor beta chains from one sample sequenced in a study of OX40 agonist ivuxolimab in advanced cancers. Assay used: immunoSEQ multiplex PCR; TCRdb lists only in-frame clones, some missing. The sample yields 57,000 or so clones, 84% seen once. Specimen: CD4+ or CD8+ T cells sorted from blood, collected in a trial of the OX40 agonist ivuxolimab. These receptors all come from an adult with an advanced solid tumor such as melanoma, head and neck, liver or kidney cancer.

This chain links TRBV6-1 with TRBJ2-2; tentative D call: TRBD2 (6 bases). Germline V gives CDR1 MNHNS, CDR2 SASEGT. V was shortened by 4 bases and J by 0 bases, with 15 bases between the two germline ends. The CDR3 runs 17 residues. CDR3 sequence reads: CASSVRGSNANTGELFF. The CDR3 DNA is TGTGCCAGCAGTGTGCGGGGTAGCAACGCGAACACCGGGGAGCTGTTTTTT.

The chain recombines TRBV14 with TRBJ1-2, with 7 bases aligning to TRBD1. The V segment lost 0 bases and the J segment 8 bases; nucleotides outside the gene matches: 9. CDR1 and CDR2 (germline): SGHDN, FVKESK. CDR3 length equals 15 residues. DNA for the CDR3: TGTGCCAGCAGCCAAGATCCAACAGGGGTTTGGGGCTACACCTTC. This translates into CASSQDPTGVWGYTF.

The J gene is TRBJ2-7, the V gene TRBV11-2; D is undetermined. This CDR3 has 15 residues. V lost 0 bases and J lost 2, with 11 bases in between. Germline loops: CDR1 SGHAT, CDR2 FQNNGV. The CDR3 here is CASSLDQSQAYEQYF. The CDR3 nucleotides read TGTGCCAGCAGCTTAGATCAAAGTCAGGCCTACGAGCAGTACTTC.

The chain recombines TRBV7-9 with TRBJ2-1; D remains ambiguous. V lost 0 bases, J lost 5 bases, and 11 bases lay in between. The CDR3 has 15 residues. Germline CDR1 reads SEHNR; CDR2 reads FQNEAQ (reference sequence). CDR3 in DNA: TGTGCCAGCAGCTTAGCGGCCCGACGCCACAATGAGCAGTTCTTC. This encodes CASSLAARRHNEQFF.

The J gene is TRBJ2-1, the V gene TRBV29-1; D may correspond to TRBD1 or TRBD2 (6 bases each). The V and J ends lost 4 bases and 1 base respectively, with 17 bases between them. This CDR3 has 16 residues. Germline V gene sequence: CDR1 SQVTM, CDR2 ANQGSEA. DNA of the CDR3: TGCAGCGTTGCAAGCACACAAGGGGGGTCCTACAATGAGCAGTTCTTC. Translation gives CSVASTQGGSYNEQFF.

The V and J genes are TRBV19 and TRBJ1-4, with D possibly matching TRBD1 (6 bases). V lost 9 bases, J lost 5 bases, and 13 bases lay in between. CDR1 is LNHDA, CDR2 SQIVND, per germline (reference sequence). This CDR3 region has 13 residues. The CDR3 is CASNQGRNEKLFF. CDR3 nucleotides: TGTGCCAGCAATCAGGGGCGGAATGAAAAACTGTTTTTT.

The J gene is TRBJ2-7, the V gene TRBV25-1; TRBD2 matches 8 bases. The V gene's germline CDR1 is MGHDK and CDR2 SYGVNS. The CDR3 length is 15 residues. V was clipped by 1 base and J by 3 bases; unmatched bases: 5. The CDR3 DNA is TGTGCCAGCAGTGAATCTGTGGCGGGGGGCTACGAGCAGTACTTC. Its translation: CASSESVAGGYEQYF.

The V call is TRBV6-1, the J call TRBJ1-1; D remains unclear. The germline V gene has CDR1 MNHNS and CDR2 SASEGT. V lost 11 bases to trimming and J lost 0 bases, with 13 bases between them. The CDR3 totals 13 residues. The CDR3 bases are TGTGCCTGCCGACGTGAAATGAACACTGAAGCTTTCTTT. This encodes CACRREMNTEAFF.

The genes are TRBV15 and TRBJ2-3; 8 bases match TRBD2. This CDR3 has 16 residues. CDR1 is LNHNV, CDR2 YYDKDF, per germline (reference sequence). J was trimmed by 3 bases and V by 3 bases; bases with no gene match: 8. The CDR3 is CATSRGELAVTDTQYF. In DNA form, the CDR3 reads TGTGCCACCAGCAGGGGAGAACTAGCGGTGACAGATACGCAGTATTTT.

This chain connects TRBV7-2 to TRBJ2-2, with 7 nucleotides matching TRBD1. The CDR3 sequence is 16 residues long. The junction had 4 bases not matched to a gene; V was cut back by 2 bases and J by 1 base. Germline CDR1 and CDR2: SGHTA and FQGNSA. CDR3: CASSLRQGVNTGELFF. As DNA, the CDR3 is TGTGCCAGCAGCTTACGCCAGGGGGTGAACACCGGGGAGCTGTTTTTT.

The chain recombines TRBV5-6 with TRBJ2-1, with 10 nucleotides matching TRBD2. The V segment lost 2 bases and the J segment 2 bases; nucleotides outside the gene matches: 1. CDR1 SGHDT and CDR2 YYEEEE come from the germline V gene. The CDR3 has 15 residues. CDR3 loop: CASSFGLAAYNEQFF. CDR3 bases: TGTGCCAGCAGCTTCGGACTAGCGGCCTACAATGAGCAGTTCTTC.

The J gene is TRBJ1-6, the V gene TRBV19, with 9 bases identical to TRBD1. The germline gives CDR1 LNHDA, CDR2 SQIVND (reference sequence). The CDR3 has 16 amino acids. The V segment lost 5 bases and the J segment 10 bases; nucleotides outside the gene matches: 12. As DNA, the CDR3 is TGTGCCAGTAGTGTCCTTTCCGGGACAGGGATATCACCCCTCCACTTT. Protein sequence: CASSVLSGTGISPLHF.

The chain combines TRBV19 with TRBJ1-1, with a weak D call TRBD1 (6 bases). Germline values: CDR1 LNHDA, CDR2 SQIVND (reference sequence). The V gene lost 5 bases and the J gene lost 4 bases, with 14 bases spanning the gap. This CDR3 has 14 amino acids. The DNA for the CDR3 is TGTGCCAGTAGTGATATACAGGGAGGCACTGAAGCTTTCTTT. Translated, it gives CASSDIQGGTEAFF.